The 4 T cell receptor beta chains below were found in one sample sequenced in a study of lymphopenia after photon versus proton radiotherapy. TCRdb keeps only in-frame clones here, not all; method: immunoSEQ multiplex PCR. The sample has tens of thousands of clones; roughly 83% are singletons. Sequenced material: peripheral blood, taken from a patient treated with proton-based radiotherapy. These receptors came from a man aged 55 to 70 with pancreatic cancer.

The CDR3 region is CSVTGLAREQYF. Written as DNA, the CDR3 is TGCAGCGTCACGGGACTAGCCCGCGAGCAGTACTTC. The chain couples TRBV29-1 to TRBJ2-7; TRBD2 agrees at 9 bases. This CDR3 has 12 residues. Germline V gene lookup returns CDR1 SQVTM and CDR2 ANQGSEA. The V gene end was trimmed by 6 bases and the J gene end by 6 bases; junction bases not matched to a gene: 6.

The chain joins TRBV28 to TRBJ1-2, with 7 bases identical to TRBD1. The junction had 5 bases not matched to a gene; V was cut back by 5 bases and J by 2 bases. The CDR3 sequence is 14 residues long. Germline CDR1 reads MDHEN; CDR2 reads SYDVKM. CDR3 DNA: TGTGCCAGCAGTCTTGGACAGGCAAACTATGGCTACACCTTC. Protein sequence: CASSLGQANYGYTF.

The J gene is TRBJ2-2, the V gene TRBV7-2; possible D gene TRBD1, 5 bases. Germline CDR1 and CDR2: SGHTA and FQGNSA. The CDR3 contains 14 residues. V shed 3 bases and J shed 5 bases, with 10 bases lying between them. This chain's CDR3 is CASSFFRVTGELFF. Written as DNA, the CDR3 is TGTGCCAGCAGCTTCTTCAGGGTTACCGGGGAGCTGTTTTTT.

The chain combines TRBV5-5 with TRBJ2-7; D ambiguous. CDR1 is SGHKS, CDR2 YYEKEE, per germline (reference sequence). Trimming took off 0 bases at V and 4 bases at J, with 14 bases between the two ends. This CDR3 is 15 amino acids long. The CDR3, as DNA: TGTGCCAGCAGCTTGGCCGGGTCAGATACATACGAGCAGTACTTC. It translates to CASSLAGSDTYEQYF.